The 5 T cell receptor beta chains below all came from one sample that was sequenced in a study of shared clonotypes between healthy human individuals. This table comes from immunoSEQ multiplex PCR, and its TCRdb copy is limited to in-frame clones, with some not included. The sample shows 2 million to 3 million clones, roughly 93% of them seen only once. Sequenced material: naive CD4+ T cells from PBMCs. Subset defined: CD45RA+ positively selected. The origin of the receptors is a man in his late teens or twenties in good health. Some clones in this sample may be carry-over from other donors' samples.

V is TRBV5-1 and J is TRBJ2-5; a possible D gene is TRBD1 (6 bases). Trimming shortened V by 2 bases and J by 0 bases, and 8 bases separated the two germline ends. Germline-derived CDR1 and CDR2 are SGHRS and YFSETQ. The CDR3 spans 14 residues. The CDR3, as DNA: TGCGCCAGCAGCTTTCGGACAGACCAAGAGACCCAGTACTTC. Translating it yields CASSFRTDQETQYF. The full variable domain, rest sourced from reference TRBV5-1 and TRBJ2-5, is KAGVTQTPRYLIKTRGQQVTLSCSPISGHRSVSWYQQTPGQGLQFLFEYFSETQRNKGNFPGRFSGRQFSNSRSEMNVSTLELGDSALYLCASSFRTDQETQYFGPGTRLLVL.

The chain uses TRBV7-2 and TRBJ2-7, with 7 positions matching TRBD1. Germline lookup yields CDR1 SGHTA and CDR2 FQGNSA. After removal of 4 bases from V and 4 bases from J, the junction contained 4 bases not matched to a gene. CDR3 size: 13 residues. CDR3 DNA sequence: TGTGCCAGCAGCTACCGACAGGGTTACGAGCAGTACTTC. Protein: CASSYRQGYEQYF. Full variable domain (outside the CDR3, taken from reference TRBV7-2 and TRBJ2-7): GAGVSQSPSNKVTEKGKDVELRCDPISGHTALYWYRQSLGQGLEFLIYFQGNSAPDKSGLPSDRFSAERTGGSVSTLTIQRTQQEDSAVYLCASSYRQGYEQYFGPGTRLTVT.

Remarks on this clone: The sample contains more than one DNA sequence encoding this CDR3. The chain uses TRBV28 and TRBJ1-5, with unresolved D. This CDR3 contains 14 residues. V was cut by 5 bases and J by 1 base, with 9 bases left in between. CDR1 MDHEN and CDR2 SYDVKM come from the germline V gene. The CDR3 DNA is TGTGCCAGCAGTCCCCCCGGAAGCAATCAGCCCCAGCATTTT. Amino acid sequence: CASSPPGSNQPQHF.

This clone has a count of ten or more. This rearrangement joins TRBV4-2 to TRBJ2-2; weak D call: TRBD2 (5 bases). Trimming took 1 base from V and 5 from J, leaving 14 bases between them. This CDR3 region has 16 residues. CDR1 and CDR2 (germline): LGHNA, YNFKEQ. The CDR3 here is CASSQVAQTGTGELFF. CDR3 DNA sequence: TGTGCCAGCAGCCAAGTGGCCCAAACGGGGACCGGGGAGCTGTTTTTT.

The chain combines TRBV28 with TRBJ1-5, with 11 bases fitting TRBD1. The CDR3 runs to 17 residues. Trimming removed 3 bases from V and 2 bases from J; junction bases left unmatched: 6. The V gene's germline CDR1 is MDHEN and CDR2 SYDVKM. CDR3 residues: CASSLDRGRKGNQPQHF. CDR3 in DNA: TGTGCCAGCAGTTTGGACAGGGGGCGCAAAGGCAATCAGCCCCAGCATTTT.